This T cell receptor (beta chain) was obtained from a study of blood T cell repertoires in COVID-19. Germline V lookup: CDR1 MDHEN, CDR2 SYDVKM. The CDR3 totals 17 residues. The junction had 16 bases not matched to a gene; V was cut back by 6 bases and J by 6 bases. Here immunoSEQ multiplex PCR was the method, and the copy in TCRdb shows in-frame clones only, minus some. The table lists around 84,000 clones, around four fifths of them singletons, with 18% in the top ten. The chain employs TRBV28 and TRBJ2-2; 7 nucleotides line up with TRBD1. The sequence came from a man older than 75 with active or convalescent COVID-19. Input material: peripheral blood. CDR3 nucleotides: TGTGCCAGCAGCCAAGCCCCCCTGGCAGGGGGTCCCGGGGAGCTGTTTTTT. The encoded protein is CASSQAPLAGGPGELFF.